The entry below describes one TCR beta chain. Authors' methods: By means of reference gene primer amplification, nucleated cell counts were estimated. The table came from immunoSEQ multiplex PCR; TCRdb's copy has only in-frame clones and leaves some out. V and J calls and clone size are those listed in that table; D and trimming were worked out from the DNA. The sample lists roughly 38,000 clones, roughly 90% seen once, with about an eighth in the top ten. V lost 5 bases, J lost 4 bases, and 17 bases lay in between. Germline V CDR1 and CDR2: SGHAT, FQDESV (reference sequence). The CDR3 is 15 amino acids. The data were obtained in a study of blood T cell repertoires in COVID-19. For the study at large: Specimens from acute and convalescent COVID-19 originated in the United States, Italy and Spain. Nucleic acid was either cDNA or gDNA, and it came from T cells, B-cell-depleted T cells, or PBMCs.

The chain combines TRBV11-1 with TRBJ1-2, with D possibly TRBD1 on 6 matching bases. The sample was peripheral blood. This TCR was recovered from a man in his sixties or seventies with acute or convalescent COVID-19. The CDR3 sequence is CASSPGTGTLYGYTF. CDR3 sequence (DNA): TGTGCCAGCAGCCCAGGTACAGGGACCCTCTATGGCTACACCTTC.